The rows below give T cell receptor beta chains drawn from one sample of a study of TIL therapy for anti-PD-1-resistant metastatic lung cancer. Produced via immunoSEQ multiplex PCR; TCRdb's table is partial and in-frame only. The profile covers about 59,000 clones, with less than 85% appearing a single time and 1.8% taken by the ten largest. The sample consisted of blood, taken at baseline. These receptor sequences come from a person between 30 and 80 years old with non-small cell lung cancer. Both conserved end residues are part of each CDR3. D genes are given only for firm matches. A row's size may be missing; if present it is once, few, many or a size class.

cdr3_nt: TGTGCCAGCAGCAAGGGGGGGCAGTCCTACGAGCAGTACTTC
cdr3_aa: CASSKGGQSYEQYF
j_call: TRBJ2-7
d_call: NA
cdr3_length: 14
clone_size: few
v_call: TRBV7-2

cdr3_nt: TGCGCCAGCAGCCAAGAGACTAGTTCCAACGAGCAGTACTTC
cdr3_aa: CASSQETSSNEQYF
j_call: TRBJ2-7
d_call: NA
cdr3_length: 14
clone_size: NA
v_call: TRBV4-3

cdr3_nt: TGTGCCAGCTCACCACTAGAACAGTTGAACACTGAAGCTTTCTTT
cdr3_aa: CASSPLEQLNTEAFF
j_call: TRBJ1-1
d_call: NA
cdr3_length: 15
clone_size: NA
v_call: TRBV18

cdr3_nt: TGTGCCAGCAGTGAAGGCGGAGCCAAAAACATTCAGTACTTC
cdr3_aa: CASSEGGAKNIQYF
j_call: TRBJ2-4
d_call: NA
cdr3_length: 14
clone_size: NA
v_call: TRBV2

cdr3_nt: TGCAGCGTTGAAGATCGGGGGGGGGCCCAGTACTTC
cdr3_aa: CSVEDRGGAQYF
j_call: TRBJ2-5
d_call: TRBD2
cdr3_length: 12
clone_size: NA
v_call: TRBV29-1

cdr3_nt: TGTGCCAGCTCACCAAATACGGACAGGGCCCTAACCTACGAGCAGTACTTC
cdr3_aa: CASSPNTDRALTYEQYF
j_call: TRBJ2-7
d_call: TRBD1
cdr3_length: 17
clone_size: NA
v_call: TRBV18

cdr3_nt: TGTGCCAGCTCCCAGGGGGCGCAACCCAATCAGCCCCAGCATTTT
cdr3_aa: CASSQGAQPNQPQHF
j_call: TRBJ1-5
d_call: TRBD1
cdr3_length: 15
clone_size: NA
v_call: TRBV2

cdr3_nt: TGCGCCAGCAGCCAGACAGGCGAGAACACTGAAGCTTTCTTT
cdr3_aa: CASSQTGENTEAFF
j_call: TRBJ1-1
d_call: NA
cdr3_length: 14
clone_size: NA
v_call: TRBV5-1

cdr3_nt: TGTGCCAGCAGTTTCAGCAGGGGAAGTACGAGGCAGTACTTC
cdr3_aa: CASSFSRGSTRQYF
j_call: TRBJ2-7
d_call: NA
cdr3_length: 14
clone_size: few
v_call: TRBV28

cdr3_nt: TGTGCCAGCAGACAGGGACTAGCGGGGGCCTACGAGCAGTACTTC
cdr3_aa: CASRQGLAGAYEQYF
j_call: TRBJ2-7
d_call: TRBD2
cdr3_length: 15
clone_size: NA
v_call: TRBV5-5

cdr3_nt: TGTGCCAGCAGCTCGACTAGCGGGAACACCGGGGAGCTGTTTTTT
cdr3_aa: CASSSTSGNTGELFF
j_call: TRBJ2-2
d_call: TRBD2
cdr3_length: 15
clone_size: once
v_call: TRBV7-2

cdr3_nt: TGTGCTAGTGGTTTGGCAGGACAGGGCGAACCTGAGCAGTTCTTC
cdr3_aa: CASGLAGQGEPEQFF
j_call: TRBJ2-1
d_call: TRBD1
cdr3_length: 15
clone_size: once
v_call: TRBV12-5

cdr3_nt: TGCGCCAGCATGGCAGGGGGCGACGATACGCAGTATTTT
cdr3_aa: CASMAGGDDTQYF
j_call: TRBJ2-3
d_call: TRBD1
cdr3_length: 13
clone_size: once
v_call: TRBV10-1